This note documents a single T cell receptor (beta chain) sequence. Antigen: not known. The data originate from a study of T-cell memory formation after mild COVID-19. Study as a whole: TCR clusters were mostly donor specific. Study observations and caveats: Proof of SARS-CoV-2 specificity was absent for the second-wave clones that crested on day 37. Chiefly within CM and EM were the contracting CD4+ clones; CD8+ ones were within EMRA. Later expanders leaned toward CD4+, whereas clones contracting from day 15 to 85 were balanced CD4/CD8.

The V gene's germline CDR1 is MGHRA and CDR2 YSYEKL. This CDR3 is built from 15 residues. The V end lost 1 base, the J end lost 13 bases, and 20 bases lay between the germline ends. TCRdb redid the calling of the 5' RACE reads with MiXCR, one entry per CDR3 protein. The table lists a few hundred thousand distinct CDR3 sequences, less than 25% of them singletons, with about 8.4% in the top ten. The sample consisted of PBMCs or a T cell subset sorted from them (not recorded which). This rearrangement joins TRBV4-1 to TRBJ2-1, with no clear D. The source of this sequence is an adult woman who had mild COVID-19 (a few samples of this study predate the infection). Cell type and time point are not known. This CDR3 is CASSQVGSSWMRQFF. The DNA for the CDR3 is TGCGCCAGCAGCCAAGTTGGAAGTTCGTGGATGAGACAGTTCTTC.